A selection of T cell receptor beta chains follows, all from one sample in a study of T cells in Graves' hyperthyroidism and ophthalmopathy. One entry per CDR3 protein results from TCRdb running MiXCR on the multiplex PCR reads. The sample holds approximately 480,000 distinct CDR3 sequences; about a fifth are singletons and the top ten take about 30%. The sample comprised blood. These receptors all stem from a man between 18 and 29 years old with Graves' hyperthyroidism. Each CDR3 is given with its conserved first and last residue.

>TRBV12-3/TRBV12-4|TRBJ1-5
CASSLGSSVYQPQHF
>TRBV12-3/TRBV12-4|TRBJ1-1
CASRDMREGLAFF
>TRBV5-1|TRBJ1-3
CASSPWGQGSGNTIYF
>TRBV5-1|TRBJ1-5
CASSTGQGEPQHF
>TRBV6-5|TRBJ1-1
CASSYPGTLNTEAFF
>TRBV2|TRBJ1-1
CASSEVRGTEAFF
>TRBV28|TRBJ1-2
CASSSIRSYSNYGYTF
>TRBV12-5|TRBJ1-1
CASGQTGDTEAFF
>TRBV5-1|TRBJ2-7
CASSSDKTYEQYF
>TRBV27|TRBJ1-1
CASTRQGDPEAFF
>TRBV4-1|TRBJ1-2
CASSHGRQGGRYGYTF
>TRBV4-1|TRBJ1-5
CASSSQGEGSPRQPQHF
>TRBV6-1|TRBJ1-6
CASSRQTFGNSPLHF
>TRBV4-2|TRBJ2-2
CASSQGTGNTGELFF
>TRBV12-3/TRBV12-4|TRBJ2-7
CASSPGQAWGYEQYF
>TRBV19|TRBJ1-1
CASAPSVWARATEAFF
>TRBV7-8|TRBJ2-5
CASTPYRDPLHETQYF
>TRBV6-1|TRBJ1-5
CASSAAGTGLSNQPQHF
>TRBV28|TRBJ2-6
CASRGKCGANVLTF
>TRBV12-3/TRBV12-4|TRBJ1-5
CASSGGGGNQPQHF
>TRBV6-1|TRBJ2-7
CASSEETASYEQYF
>TRBV4-1|TRBJ1-5
CASSQDSFGGPQHF
>TRBV12-3/TRBV12-4|TRBJ2-7
CASSTTQGRTYEQYF
>TRBV18|TRBJ2-7
CASSLQGGYEQYF
>TRBV7-4|TRBJ2-2
CASSFFPGGTMGTGELFF
>TRBV20-1|TRBJ1-5
CSATEGDDQPQHF
>TRBV2|TRBJ1-6
CASRAGTGQVDSPLHF
>TRBV6-5|TRBJ2-7
CASSYSITYGEQYF
>TRBV5-4|TRBJ1-2
CASRTTGERYGYTF
>TRBV12-3/TRBV12-4|TRBJ1-3
CASSPGEGANTIYF
>TRBV6-1|TRBJ1-1
CASRLRQPGTEAFF
>TRBV5-1|TRBJ1-1
CASSPQGARTEAFF
>TRBV7-8|TRBJ1-5
CASSLFEGFSNQPQHF
>TRBV9|TRBJ2-7
CASSSDPGGDSYEQYF
>TRBV20-1|TRBJ1-2
CSARLQGGGGYTF
>TRBV19|TRBJ1-1
CASSIATAQSEAFF
>TRBV4-1|TRBJ1-6
CASSRYGTPLHF
>TRBV6-1|TRBJ2-2
CASRPGTGDTGELFF
>TRBV13|TRBJ1-1
CASSSRLTQLGSITEAFF
>TRBV3-1|TRBJ2-5
CASSPTGLWETQYF
>TRBV29-1|TRBJ1-1
CSVARGNTEAFF
>TRBV6-5|TRBJ1-2
CASSYSPGLDYGYTF
>TRBV27|TRBJ2-7
CASSLSATGAYEQYF
>TRBV4-1|TRBJ1-5
CASSQTGQTKLGPQHF
>TRBV11-2|TRBJ2-5
CASSLVLQGTHQETQYF
>TRBV4-1|TRBJ1-1
CASSQENRYMNTEAFF
>TRBV30|TRBJ1-5
CAWSVQTLNQPQHF
>TRBV10-2|TRBJ1-2
CASSDGQGGRGYGYTF
>TRBV6-5|TRBJ1-2
CASSYSHQGARGYTF
>TRBV3-1|TRBJ1-5
CASSQDPQPQHF
>TRBV11-2|TRBJ2-2
CASSPWTHANTGEPFF
>TRBV15|TRBJ1-5
CATRRGQGTNQPQHF
>TRBV28|TRBJ1-2
CAIDRLQTENYGYTF
>TRBV29-1|TRBJ2-7
CSVSGGDYEQYF
>TRBV5-1|TRBJ1-5
CASSLAGASNQPQHF
>TRBV6-1|TRBJ2-7
CASSPLPGGVGEQYF
>TRBV20-1|TRBJ2-7
CSAQTSSFSYEQYF